Each of the 7 T cell receptor beta chains below was sequenced from the same sample in a study of post-analysis software for immune sequencing data. Their specific antigens are unknown. Broader study findings: Controls had lower frequencies than patients of about 5 TRBV segments, which included TRBV5-6, TRBV5-1 and TRBV20-1.

Included in the TCR beta cDNA libraries were unique molecular identifiers. TCRdb re-derived calls from the PCR reads in MiXCR, one entry per CDR3 protein. The sample lists fewer than 550,000 distinct CDR3 sequences, approximately 34% occurring once. Material: blood. Receptors were obtained from a girl younger than 18 with multiple sclerosis.

The chain has TRBV7-2 and TRBJ2-7, with D unclear. The CDR3 loop spans 16 amino acids. Per the germline V gene, CDR1 is SGHTA and CDR2 is FQGNSA. Trimming removed 0 bases from V and 3 bases from J, with 15 bases in between. DNA of the CDR3: TGTGCCAGCAGCTTAGCGGGCGGCAGAGTACTCTACGAGCAGTACTTC. It translates to CASSLAGGRVLYEQYF.

Notes on this clonotype: One end of the junction varies from germline; a read error may be responsible. This chain joins TRBV28 and TRBJ1-5; D gene ambiguous. Germline V gene lookup returns CDR1 MDHEN and CDR2 SYDVKM. The CDR3 totals 11 residues. The CDR3 coding sequence is TGTGTCAGCAGTTTCAATCAGTCCCAGCATTTT. Encoded protein: CVSSFNQSQHF.

The CDR3 DNA sequence: TGTGCCAGCAGGGTTCCGAACGGGGGGGCCAACGTCCTGACTTTC. Residues: CASRVPNGGANVLTF. The rearrangement uses TRBV7-8 and TRBJ2-6; no clear D gene. CDR1 SGHVS and CDR2 FQNEAQ come from the germline V gene. V shed 6 bases and J shed 4 bases, with 13 bases lying between them. CDR3 size: 15 residues.

This clonotype has more than one count but fewer than ten. The chain recombines TRBV11-2 with TRBJ1-5, with a weak D call TRBD1 (6 bases). The CDR3 runs 15 residues. CDR1 and CDR2 from the germline V gene are SGHAT and FQNNGV. V was shortened by 0 bases and J by 2 bases, with 8 bases between the two germline ends. This chain's CDR3 is CASSLETGGNQPQHF. In DNA form, the CDR3 reads TGTGCCAGCAGCTTAGAGACAGGAGGCAATCAGCCCCAGCATTTT.

The rearrangement uses TRBV14 and TRBJ1-1; D unclear. CDR3 length: 14 amino acids. Per germline, CDR1 SGHDN and CDR2 FVKESK. The V end was cut by 6 bases, the J end by 4 bases, with 15 bases between. CDR3 region: CASRRIGSGTEAFF. The CDR3, as DNA: TGTGCCAGCAGACGGATAGGGTCCGGCACTGAAGCTTTCTTT.

The chain couples TRBV20-1 to TRBJ2-3, with TRBD2 matching over 9 bases. Germline CDR1 DFQATT, CDR2 SNEGSKA (reference sequence). The length of the CDR3 is 15 residues. V was pared by 4 bases and J by 0 bases, with 5 bases of the junction left unmatched. CDR3 in amino acids: CSATRLAASTDTQYF. The CDR3 coding sequence is TGCAGTGCTACCCGACTAGCGGCTAGCACAGATACGCAGTATTTT.

The V and J genes are TRBV6-6 and TRBJ2-3; D gene ambiguous. The CDR3 loop spans 15 amino acids. V lost 8 bases, J lost 5 bases, and 20 bases lay in between. CDR1 and CDR2 from the germline V gene are MNHNY and SVGAGI (reference sequence). In DNA form, the CDR3 reads TGTGCCAGCTGCCGGATTAGGGCCCCGCTAGATACGCAGTATTTT. Translated: CASCRIRAPLDTQYF.